The 32 T cell receptor beta chains presented below share a single source sample, sequenced in a study of post-analysis software for immune sequencing data. Study-wide findings and caveats: Elevated frequency relative to controls characterized four or five TRBV segments in patients, TRBV5-6, TRBV5-1 and TRBV20-1 among them.

TCR beta libraries were prepared from cDNA with unique molecular identifiers. Using its own MiXCR run on the PCR reads, TCRdb lists one record per CDR3 protein. The sample shows about 200,000 distinct CDR3 sequences, 25% to 30% of them seen only once. These TCRs are of unknown antigen specificity. Sequences were obtained from blood. The receptor set was obtained from a girl aged 2-17 years with multiple sclerosis.

This clonotype was counted at least ten times. V gene TRBV20-1 combines with J gene TRBJ2-1; 10 nucleotides agree with TRBD2. The CDR3 length is 16 residues. Germline CDR1 is DFQATT and CDR2 is SNEGSKA (reference sequence). Trimming removed 4 bases from V and 5 bases from J; junction bases left unmatched: 11. CDR3: CSAIRRERGGHNEQFF. In DNA, the CDR3 is TGCAGTGCTATTCGAAGGGAGCGGGGGGGCCACAATGAGCAGTTCTTC.

The CDR3 DNA reads as TGTGCCAGTAAGGACACCCAAAACACTGAAGCTTTCTTT. Translating gives CASKDTQNTEAFF. V and J are TRBV19 and TRBJ1-1, with D perhaps matching TRBD1 (5 bases). This CDR3 spans 13 amino acids. V gave up 7 bases and J gave up 2 bases, with 11 bases separating them. CDR1 and CDR2 (germline): LNHDA, SQIVND (reference sequence). The full variable domain, completed using reference TRBV19 and TRBJ1-1, is DGGITQSPKYLFRKEGQNVTLSCEQNLNHDAMYWYRQDPGQGLRLIYYSQIVNDFQKGDIAEGYSVSREKKESFPLTVTSAQKNPTAFYLCASKDTQNTEAFFGQGTRLTVV.

Ten or more counts support this clonotype. The chain links TRBV4-1 to TRBJ2-7, with TRBD2 matching 11 bases. Trimming took 6 bases from V and 3 from J; bases not matched to a gene: 10. CDR3 length: 16 residues. Germline assignment: CDR1 MGHRA and CDR2 YSYEKL. CDR3: CASRPPGTSGYYEQYF. DNA for the CDR3: TGCGCCAGCAGACCCCCCGGGACTAGCGGATACTACGAGCAGTACTTC.

This clonotype has ten or more counts. The chain links TRBV7-2 to TRBJ2-5, with D tentatively TRBD2 (7 bases). The germline V gene has CDR1 SGHTA and CDR2 FQGNSA. CDR3 length equals 14 residues. Deletions cut 3 bases from V and 5 bases from J, with 13 bases between. CDR3 in DNA: TGTGCCAGCAGCTTGGGCGGGGGCCTTGAGACCCAGTACTTC. This translates into CASSLGGGLETQYF.

About this clonotype: This may come from a read error, since a much larger clone is one base off. Because the CDR3 is missing its conserved closing phenylalanine or tryptophan, this is likely a read error. The J gene is TRBJ2-1, the V gene TRBV5-6, with D perhaps matching TRBD2 (5 bases). Germline CDR1 reads SGHDT; CDR2 reads YYEEEE. V was pared by 4 bases and J by 5 bases, with 19 bases between. The CDR3 has 16 residues. CDR3 DNA: TGTGCCAGCAGCCCACTCGTTTCGGGGAGACACAATGAGCAGTTCGTC. It codes for CASSPLVSGRHNEQFV.

This clonotype was detected many times. The CDR3 DNA is TGCAGTGCTAGTTTCGGACGGATCAACCGAGGGGGTTCCTACGAGCAGTACTTC. Its protein is CSASFGRINRGGSYEQYF. The chain couples TRBV20-1 to TRBJ2-7; tentative D call: TRBD1 (6 bases). Trimming pared 3 bases from V and 1 base from J, leaving 25 bases between. This CDR3 has 18 amino acids. CDR1 and CDR2 from the germline V gene are DFQATT and SNEGSKA (reference sequence).

The chain links TRBV12-3 or TRBV12-4 to TRBJ2-5; TRBD2 matches at 11 bases. The CDR3 consists of 16 residues. After removal of 6 bases from V and 0 bases from J, the junction contained 6 bases not matched to a gene. The CDR3 here is CASRRSGGAYQETQYF. For the CDR3, the DNA is TGTGCCAGCAGACGTAGCGGGGGGGCTTACCAAGAGACCCAGTACTTC.

V usage is TRBV5-1 and J usage is TRBJ2-3; TRBD1 is a possible D gene (6 bases). This CDR3 contains 15 residues. From germline, CDR1 is SGHRS and CDR2 YFSETQ. Between the trimmed V and J ends, which lost 0 bases and 4 bases, there was a span of 12 bases. The CDR3 sequence is CASSLGAQGPDTQYF. The CDR3, as DNA: TGCGCCAGCAGCTTGGGGGCACAGGGCCCAGATACGCAGTATTTT.

The rearrangement joins TRBV25-1 to TRBJ1-1; TRBD1 is a possible D gene (5 bases). Trimming left V 3 bases short and J 1 base short, with 12 bases between. The CDR3 spans 15 residues. The germline CDR1 and CDR2 sequences are MGHDK and SYGVNS. CDR3: CASSDTGRGNTEAFF. The DNA for the CDR3 is TGTGCCAGCAGTGACACAGGACGTGGGAACACTGAAGCTTTCTTT.

The chain joins TRBV5-1 to TRBJ2-7, with 7 bases that match TRBD1. The trim removed 3 bases at V and 4 bases at J, leaving 10 bases unmatched. CDR3 length: 15 residues. Germline values: CDR1 SGHRS, CDR2 YFSETQ. CDR3 in amino acids: CASSSSSGTVYEQYF. DNA of the CDR3: TGCGCCAGCAGCTCCTCCTCCGGGACAGTTTACGAGCAGTACTTC. Full variable domain (remainder filled in from reference TRBV5-1 and TRBJ2-7): KAGVTQTPRYLIKTRGQQVTLSCSPISGHRSVSWYQQTPGQGLQFLFEYFSETQRNKGNFPGRFSGRQFSNSRSEMNVSTLELGDSALYLCASSSSSGTVYEQYFGPGTRLTVT.

Comment on this clonotype: This may come from a read error, since a much larger clone is one base off. The chain combines TRBV6-1 with TRBJ2-3, with D possibly being TRBD1 (6 bases). V lost 4 bases to trimming and J lost 0 bases, with 14 bases between them. The CDR3 totals 16 residues. CDR1 and CDR2 from the germline V gene are MNHNS and SASEGT. The CDR3 nucleotides are TGTGCCAGCAGTGGTAGGGACACAATTAGCACAGATACGCAGTATTTT. Its translation is CASSGRDTISTDTQYF.

This clonotype was counted a few times. V and J are TRBV4-1 and TRBJ1-2; D possibly corresponds to TRBD1 (6 bases). V was clipped by 0 bases and J by 0 bases, with 11 bases between them. Germline V gives CDR1 MGHRA, CDR2 YSYEKL. The CDR3 spans 16 residues. CDR3 protein: CASSQEGTPTNYGYTF. The CDR3 nucleotides are TGCGCCAGCAGCCAAGAGGGGACACCAACTAACTATGGCTACACCTTC.

About this clonotype itself: Given a much more abundant clone one base away, this may be a read error. This chain joins TRBV14 and TRBJ2-1; 10 nucleotides match TRBD1. This CDR3 comprises 16 residues. Per germline, CDR1 SGHDN and CDR2 FVKESK. This chain's CDR3 is CAGSGRDRGHYNEQFF. The CDR3 bases are TGTGCCGGCAGCGGCCGGGACAGGGGCCATTACAATGAGCAGTTCTTC.

This clonotype was seen a few times. The rearrangement uses TRBV6-4 and TRBJ1-5; D ambiguous. V was trimmed by 6 bases and J by 7 bases, leaving 13 bases between them. This CDR3 spans 13 amino acids. Germline-derived CDR1 and CDR2 are MRHNA and SNTAGT. The CDR3 coding sequence is TGTGCCAGCAGCGAGCAACTCGGGCAGCCCCAGCATTTT. Its protein is CASSEQLGQPQHF.

The chain employs TRBV29-1 and TRBJ1-1; possible D gene TRBD1, 6 bases. The germline V and J ends were trimmed by 3 bases and 1 base, with 9 bases remaining between them. From germline, CDR1 is SQVTM and CDR2 ANQGSEA. CDR3 length equals 13 residues. In DNA form, the CDR3 reads TGCAGCGTTGACCAGGGGCGGAACACTGAAGCTTTCTTT. Translated, it gives CSVDQGRNTEAFF.

Comment on this clonotype: The junction departs from the called germline gene at one end, perhaps through a read error. The chain combines TRBV12-3 or TRBV12-4 with TRBJ1-5; no clear D gene. This CDR3 spans 14 amino acids. The CDR3, as DNA: TGTGCCTGCAGTTTGGTTGGTCTCAATCAGCCCCAGCATTTT. Protein: CACSLVGLNQPQHF.

The rearrangement joins TRBV20-1 to TRBJ2-1; the match to TRBD2 covers 7 bases. Trimming took 3 bases from V and 7 from J; bases not matched to a gene: 6. Germline V lookup: CDR1 DFQATT, CDR2 SNEGSKA (reference sequence). The CDR3 length is 13 residues. The DNA of the CDR3 is TGCAGTGCTAGTAAACTGGGGGGGAATGAGCAGTTCTTC. Residues: CSASKLGGNEQFF.

A word on this clonotype: Since a much larger clone is just one base distant, this may be a read error. The chain recombines TRBV7-8 with TRBJ2-7; 15 bases align to TRBD2. The better agreement between TRBJ2-5 and the DNA end casts doubt on the J call. Germline values: CDR1 SGHVS, CDR2 FQNEAQ. The CDR3 contains 17 residues. The CDR3 is CASSPGLAGGGQGTQYF. In nucleotides, the CDR3 is TGTGCCAGCAGCCCGGGACTAGCGGGAGGTGGTCAAGGGACCCAGTACTTC.

J is TRBJ1-2 and V is TRBV4-2; D gene unclear. This CDR3 spans 17 amino acids. V was trimmed by 0 bases and J by 1 base, leaving 15 bases between them. From germline, CDR1 is LGHNA and CDR2 YNFKEQ. CDR3 amino acids: CASSQDLRTAYNYGYTF. The CDR3 nucleotides read TGTGCCAGCAGCCAAGATTTAAGAACAGCCTATAACTATGGCTACACCTTC.

V and J are TRBV7-9 and TRBJ1-5; the D gene is possibly TRBD1 (5 bases). The V end was cut by 3 bases, the J end by 2 bases, with 17 bases between. Per germline, CDR1 SEHNR and CDR2 FQNEAQ (reference sequence). CDR3 length equals 17 residues. CDR3 loop: CASSLGMGGEGNQPQHF. CDR3 nucleotide sequence: TGTGCCAGCAGCTTGGGGATGGGGGGGGAAGGCAATCAGCCCCAGCATTTT.

The rearrangement uses TRBV6-2 or TRBV6-3 and TRBJ2-3; 8 bases are a match to TRBD2. CDR1 and CDR2 (germline): MNHEY, SVGEGT. V lost 2 bases and J lost 2; bases outside the gene matches: 3. The CDR3 contains 15 residues. The CDR3 reads CASSYKRGITDTQYF. The CDR3, as DNA: TGTGCCAGCAGTTACAAGCGGGGGATCACAGATACGCAGTATTTT.

V is TRBV7-6 and J is TRBJ2-2, with 8 nucleotides matching TRBD2. The CDR3 consists of 16 residues. The germline CDR1 and CDR2 sequences are SGHVS and FNYEAQ. With V trimmed by 5 bases and J by 1 base, 6 bases remained unmatched. The CDR3, as DNA: TGTGCCAGCAGCAAACGGGGGGGCCTGAACACCGGGGAGCTGTTTTTT. Protein sequence: CASSKRGGLNTGELFF. The full variable domain, rest sourced from reference TRBV7-6 and TRBJ2-2, is GAGVSQSPRYKVTKRGQDVALRCDPISGHVSLYWYRQALGQGPEFLTYFNYEAQQDKSGLPNDRFSAERPEGSISTLTIQRTEQRDSAMYRCASSKRGGLNTGELFFGEGSRLTVL.

This clonotype was observed a few times. J is TRBJ2-3 and V is TRBV20-1; TRBD1 is a possible D gene (6 bases). Germline CDR1 is DFQATT and CDR2 is SNEGSKA (reference sequence). The V and J ends lost 0 bases and 2 bases respectively, with 18 bases between them. This CDR3 is built from 17 residues. CDR3 sequence reads: CSARDLPPTGYTDTQYF. The CDR3 coding sequence is TGCAGTGCTAGAGATCTCCCTCCTACAGGGTACACAGATACGCAGTATTTT.

The chain couples TRBV28 to TRBJ2-7; maybe TRBD1 (6 bases). This CDR3 is built from 14 residues. Germline V gives CDR1 MDHEN, CDR2 SYDVKM. Trimming removed 5 bases at V and 7 bases at J, with 18 bases between. This chain's CDR3 is CASSNRDNYNEQYF. The CDR3 DNA is TGTGCCAGCAGTAACCGGGACAACTACAATGAGCAGTACTTC.

This clonotype was recorded at least ten times. V is TRBV10-2 and J is TRBJ2-7; D call uncertain. The germline V gene encodes CDR1 WSHSY and CDR2 SAAADI. CDR3 length equals 12 residues. Trimming stripped 4 bases from V and 1 base from J, with 5 bases between. The CDR3 DNA is TGCGCCAGCAGTGCCGTGTCCTACGAGCAGTACTTC. Translated, it gives CASSAVSYEQYF.

The chain has TRBV6-5 and TRBJ1-4; 8 nucleotides align to TRBD1. Losses at the gene ends were 4 bases for V and 7 bases for J; bases not matched to a gene: 8. CDR1 MNHEY and CDR2 SVGAGI come from the germline V gene. This CDR3 contains 15 residues. The CDR3 loop reads CASSSPDRDGEKLFF. In nucleotides, the CDR3 is TGTGCCAGCAGTTCTCCGGACAGGGATGGTGAAAAACTGTTTTTT.

This sequence joins TRBV12-3 or TRBV12-4 and TRBJ2-7; D is perhaps TRBD2 (6 bases). Trimming left V 3 bases short and J 5 bases short, with 14 bases between. The CDR3 has 14 amino acids. The CDR3 DNA sequence: TGTGCCAGCAGTTTCGGTCTAGCGAGCAACGAGCAGTACTTC. Protein product: CASSFGLASNEQYF.

The gene calls are TRBV29-1 and TRBJ2-2, with 12 bases identical to TRBD2. From germline, CDR1 is SQVTM and CDR2 ANQGSEA. V was clipped by 7 bases and J by 7 bases; unmatched bases: 7. The CDR3 covers 14 residues. The CDR3 loop is CSAPSGRANGELFF. The CDR3 coding sequence is TGCAGCGCCCCTAGCGGGAGGGCCAACGGGGAGCTGTTTTTT.

The table lists this clonotype with many counts. The chain recombines TRBV7-9 with TRBJ2-3; D is tentatively TRBD1 or TRBD2 (5 bases each). The germline V gene encodes CDR1 SEHNR and CDR2 FQNEAQ (reference sequence). Deletions cut 4 bases from V and 1 base from J, with 15 bases between. The CDR3 has 16 residues. CDR3 protein: CASSSIGAYRTDTQYF. In nucleotides, the CDR3 is TGTGCCAGCAGCTCCATCGGGGCTTATCGCACAGATACGCAGTATTTT.

In this sample, this clonotype turned up many times. V and J are TRBV20-1 and TRBJ1-5; no clear D gene. Germline CDR1 DFQATT, CDR2 SNEGSKA (reference sequence). There are 15 residues in the CDR3. Trimming pared 0 bases from V and 5 bases from J, leaving 14 bases between. CDR3 in DNA: TGCAGTGCTAGAGATCCGGTGAGGGTTTATCAGCCCCAGCATTTT. Translated, it gives CSARDPVRVYQPQHF.

This clonotype was detected a few times. This sequence joins TRBV15 and TRBJ2-7; 7 bases fit TRBD1. The V gene end was trimmed by 0 bases and the J gene end by 0 bases; junction bases not matched to a gene: 5. The CDR3 has 16 amino acids. Germline assignment: CDR1 LNHNV and CDR2 YYDKDF (reference sequence). For the CDR3, the DNA is TGTGCCACCAGCAGAGAGCTAGGGGACAGCTCCTACGAGCAGTACTTC. Its translation is CATSRELGDSSYEQYF.

Regarding this clonotype: A much larger clone differs by one base, so this may be a read error. This sequence joins TRBV20-1 and TRBJ2-1, with D unclear. CDR1 DFQATT and CDR2 SNEGSKA come from the germline V gene (reference sequence). The CDR3 consists of 13 residues. In nucleotides, the CDR3 is TGCAATGCCTCGGACGAATCCTCGGATGAGCAGTTCTTC. It yields the protein CNASDESSDEQFF.